A selection of T cell receptor beta chains follows, all from one sample in a study of T-cell memory formation after mild COVID-19. TCRdb reprocessed the 5' RACE reads via MiXCR and lists one record per CDR3 protein. The table lists roughly 110,000 distinct CDR3 sequences, 9.5% to 15% of them singletons. Sequencing was carried out using PBMCs or a T cell subset sorted from them (not recorded which). These receptors originate from an adult woman who had mild COVID-19 (a few samples of this study predate the infection). Cell type and time point are not known. Each CDR3 is given without its conserved first and last residue. The D gene is left open where the match is weak.

V	D	J	CDR3
TRBV7-8	NA	TRBJ2-3	ASSLSRGTDTQY
TRBV20-1	NA	TRBJ1-1	SATPGGPTEAF
TRBV20-1	NA	TRBJ2-7	SAQAAGHTQTWPYEQY
TRBV27	NA	TRBJ1-1	ASRGHGMNTEAF
TRBV4-1	NA	TRBJ2-3	ASSLWKGGDTDTQY
TRBV12-3/TRBV12-4	TRBD2	TRBJ2-1	ASSLGGTSNEQF
TRBV5-6	NA	TRBJ2-3	ASSFRPEDTQY
TRBV7-2	TRBD2	TRBJ2-1	ASSGAGVLYNEQF
TRBV7-8	NA	TRBJ2-3	ASSLLTDTQY
TRBV15	NA	TRBJ1-5	ATSPDSSNQPQH
TRBV20-1	NA	TRBJ1-5	SARDVSHNQPQH